The sequence of this T cell receptor beta chain was determined in a study of cytotoxic CD8 clonotypes in ibrutinib-treated CLL (dated by TCRdb to about 2021). Concerning the study at large: In this cohort, approximately 14 patients were treatment-naive and ten to twelve were relapsed/refractory, while about 17 had unmutated IGHV. All remission and progressive disease samples were collected while patients were still receiving ibrutinib. Responses were partial in some 24 patients and complete in 2; after median approximately 67 months follow-up, some 15 stayed in remission and 12 progressed. Cryopreserved peripheral blood mononuclear cells were obtained before treatment, at response, and at either sustained remission or disease progression. Response samples were obtained after a median of around eleven months of treatment, with a range of roughly 6 to 40 months. Samples averaged 255,043 productive templates and about 94,000 productive rearrangements. Longitudinal samples were obtainable from about 30% of the roughly 86 participants in the trial.

The sample's time point label, in plain terms: about a year on ibrutinib. For TCR beta library preparation, roughly 2.2 micrograms of genomic DNA were isolated from cryopreserved PBMCs. Longitudinal blood samples from CLL patients on ibrutinib monotherapy underwent high-throughput TCR beta sequencing. Patients were enrolled in a phase 2 open-label single-center ibrutinib monotherapy trial. The CDR3 goes from the cysteine to the phenylalanine over 17 residues. The read is trimmed to its CDR3 DNA, 51 bases read in frame from base 1. The germline V gene provides CDR1 LGHNA and CDR2 YSLEER. Cut back by 0 bases and 1 base, the V and J ends lie 13 bases apart. About this clone: The antigen it recognizes is unknown. No base qualities exist here, and no much larger clone lies one base off it.

A MiSeq instrument was used for deep resolution sequencing, which targeted depths ranging from 1 in 1 million up to 1 in 200,000 T cells, with coverage averaging 10x for each clonotype. The immunoSEQ hsTCRB Kit was used to generate TCR beta libraries. The paper's processing steps were these. ImmunoSEQ Data Assistant and ImmunoSEQ Analyzer were used for data analysis, and V, D and J genes were assigned according to IMGT definitions. Clonality, which ranges from 0 to 1, was calculated as one minus the normalized Shannon entropy of productive rearrangement frequencies. Only overrepresented clonotypes making up at least 0.05% of each patient's repertoire were included in the public clonotype analysis. About a dozen repertoires from age-matched healthy donors, obtained from immuneACCESS, served as clonality controls. Sourced from immuneACCESS, this table was stored by TCRdb with only in-frame sequences that have V and J called. A share of the clones is absent; for the studies checked, an unresolved V gene accounts for under half, and the remainder has no known explanation. V and J calls and clone size are given by that table; D and trimming were obtained from the DNA. The sample table contains 40,000 or so clones; only one count was recorded for 55% to 75% of them. 13% of the sample is in the top ten clones.

What the work shows at the level of the full study, not this receptor alone: Baseline clonality exceeded that of age-matched healthy donors and correlated strongly with circulating CD8+ T-cell counts. Public clonotypes were rare and either contracted or stayed stable during treatment, and the rise in clonality at ibrutinib response reflected the expansion of private clonotypes. Lymph node repertoires were not examined, and the timing of sampling was not matched between patients in sustained remission and those whose disease progressed. Clonality increased at ibrutinib response, stayed stable in sustained remission, and fell back toward baseline at progression.

The receptor was isolated from a human donor with chronic lymphocytic leukemia. This chain joins TRBV4-3 to TRBJ2-4, with the D gene uncertain. The source material was PBMCs, sampled after 12 months of ibrutinib treatment. The DNA sequence follows: TGCGCCAGCAGCCAAGATATTACACCCTTGGCCAAAAACATTCAGTACTTC. Its coded protein is CASSQDITPLAKNIQYF.